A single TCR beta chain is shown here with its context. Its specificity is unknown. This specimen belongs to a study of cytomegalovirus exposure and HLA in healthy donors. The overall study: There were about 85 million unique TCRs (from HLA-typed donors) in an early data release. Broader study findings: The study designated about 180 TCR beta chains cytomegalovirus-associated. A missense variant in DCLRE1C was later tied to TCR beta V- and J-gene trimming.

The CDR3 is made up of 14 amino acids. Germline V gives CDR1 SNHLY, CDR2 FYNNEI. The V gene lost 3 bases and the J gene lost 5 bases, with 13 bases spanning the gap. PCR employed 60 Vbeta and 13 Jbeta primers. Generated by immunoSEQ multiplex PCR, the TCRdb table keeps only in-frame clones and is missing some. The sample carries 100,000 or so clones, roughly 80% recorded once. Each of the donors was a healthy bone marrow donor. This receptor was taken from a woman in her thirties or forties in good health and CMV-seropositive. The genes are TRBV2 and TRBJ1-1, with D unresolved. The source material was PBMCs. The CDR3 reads CASSDEGIITEAFF. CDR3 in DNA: TGTGCCAGCAGTGACGAGGGTATCATAACTGAAGCTTTCTTT.